This T cell receptor beta chain was sequenced during a study of blood T cell repertoires in COVID-19. The overall study: T cells, B-cell-depleted T cells, or PBMCs supplied cDNA or gDNA.

With V trimmed by 3 bases and J by 5 bases, 5 bases remained unmatched. Germline CDR1 MNHEY, CDR2 SVGAGI. The CDR3 has 15 amino acids. Per the original data handling: Reference gene primer amplification in the assay estimated nucleated cell counts. Only in-frame clones appear in the TCRdb table, and some are missing; sequencing was by immunoSEQ multiplex PCR. Clone size and V and J calls were adopted from that table, with D and trimming inferred from the DNA. Here the sample spans about 59,000 clones, 78% being singletons. Source material: peripheral blood. The V gene is TRBV6-5, the J gene TRBJ2-1, with TRBD2 identical over 9 bases. This TCR came from a man older than 75 with acute or convalescent COVID-19. The CDR3 sequence is CASSYSGSNNNEQFF. CDR3 sequence (DNA): TGTGCCAGCAGTTATAGCGGGAGTAACAACAATGAGCAGTTCTTC.